This TCR beta chain was observed in a study of blood T cell repertoires in COVID-19. Overall study context: COVID-19 samples collected from the United States, Italy and Spain covered acute and convalescent phases.

Source study methods: Scientists estimated how many nucleated cells there were by amplifying reference gene primers. Here immunoSEQ multiplex PCR was the method, and the copy in TCRdb shows in-frame clones only, minus some. The V and J calls and the clone size are those of that table, but D and trimming were determined from the DNA. In the table there are about 340,000 clones, roughly 86% of which are singletons. Seattle's cohort entered during active infection and was followed longitudinally. Trimming removed 9 bases from V and 0 bases from J, with 12 bases in between. The length of the CDR3 is 13 residues.

The chain is built from TRBV12-3 or TRBV12-4 and TRBJ2-7, with a tentative D call TRBD1 (6 bases). Sequenced: peripheral blood. The TCR originated in a woman in her 70s with COVID-19, enrolled during active disease. The CDR3 region is CASAKGHSYEQYF. Written as DNA, the CDR3 is TGTGCCAGTGCCAAGGGACACTCCTACGAGCAGTACTTC.